Shown below are 30 T cell receptor beta chains from a single sample sequenced in a study of T cells in Graves' hyperthyroidism and ophthalmopathy. The source material, RNA transcripts, was used to amplify TCR beta CDR3 regions. HTBI primers were employed in a first-round RT-PCR of the TCR CDR3. TCRdb fed the multiplex PCR reads into MiXCR, producing one record per CDR3 protein. The sample includes about 770,000 distinct CDR3 sequences, around 19% of them seen just once. Sequences were obtained from blood. The receptor set was obtained from a woman in her 50s with Graves' hyperthyroidism that later progressed to Graves' ophthalmopathy.

The genes are TRBV5-1 and TRBJ2-5; the D gene is possibly TRBD2 (6 bases). In germline, CDR1 is SGHRS, CDR2 YFSETQ. This CDR3 region has 15 residues. Deletions cut 3 bases from V and 2 bases from J, with 14 bases between. This CDR3 reads CASSSREPSQETQYF. In DNA form, the CDR3 reads TGCGCCAGCAGCTCCCGGGAGCCTAGTCAAGAGACCCAGTACTTC.

The chain couples TRBV20-1 to TRBJ2-3; tentatively, D is TRBD1 or TRBD2 (5 bases each). This CDR3 is 13 amino acids long. CDR1 is DFQATT and CDR2 is SNEGSKA in the germline V gene (reference sequence). V lost 5 bases, J lost 6 bases, and 15 bases lay in between. In nucleotides, the CDR3 is TGCAGTGCTGAGGGACCGCGGTCGGATACGCAGTATTTT. As protein: CSAEGPRSDTQYF.

The rearrangement joins TRBV6-1 to TRBJ2-7; the match to TRBD1 covers 12 bases. Per the germline V gene, CDR1 is MNHNS and CDR2 is SASEGT. V gave up 6 bases and J gave up 4 bases; unmatched junction bases: 13. CDR3 length: 17 amino acids. The CDR3 nucleotides are TGTGCCAGCAGGGGCACCAGGGGACAGGGGGCGAGTTACGAGCAGTACTTC. Residues: CASRGTRGQGASYEQYF.

This clonotype was seen many times. The chain combines TRBV3-1 with TRBJ1-4; 7 nucleotides match TRBD1. CDR1 is LGHDT and CDR2 is YNNKEL in the germline V gene (reference sequence). The CDR3 loop spans 16 amino acids. The J segment lost 2 bases and the V segment lost 3 bases, leaving 6 bases of the junction unmatched. CDR3 sequence: CASSHPDRDTNEKLFF. In nucleotides, the CDR3 is TGTGCCAGCAGCCACCCAGACAGGGATACTAATGAAAAACTGTTTTTT.

This clonotype was recorded a few times. This sequence joins TRBV18 and TRBJ2-3; D perhaps matches TRBD2 (5 bases). The CDR3 covers 13 residues. Germline lookup yields CDR1 KGHSH and CDR2 LQKENI. Trimming took 5 bases from V and 2 from J, leaving 8 bases between them. CDR3 protein: CASSNDYTDTQYF. The CDR3 region has the DNA TGTGCCAGCTCAAACGACTACACAGATACGCAGTATTTT.

This clonotype was observed many times. The chain is built from TRBV5-1 and TRBJ2-3, with D perhaps matching TRBD1 or TRBD2 (5 bases each). CDR3 length: 15 residues. The V end was cut by 8 bases, the J end by 1 base, with 17 bases between. Germline CDR1 and CDR2: SGHRS and YFSETQ. CDR3 residues: CASRDPPEGTDTQYF. The CDR3 nucleotides are TGCGCCAGTCGGGACCCACCGGAGGGCACAGATACGCAGTATTTT. Full variable domain (missing parts from reference TRBV5-1 and TRBJ2-3): KAGVTQTPRYLIKTRGQQVTLSCSPISGHRSVSWYQQTPGQGLQFLFEYFSETQRNKGNFPGRFSGRQFSNSRSEMNVSTLELGDSALYLCASRDPPEGTDTQYFGPGTRLTVL.

This clonotype occurred a few times. The rearrangement uses TRBV10-3 and TRBJ1-5; TRBD1 matches at 7 bases. CDR1 and CDR2 (germline): ENHRY, SYGVKD. The CDR3 consists of 15 residues. The junction had 4 bases not matched to a gene; V was cut back by 3 bases and J by 2 bases. For the CDR3, the DNA is TGTGCCATCAGTGATACCGGGACAGGCAATCAGCCCCAGCATTTT. This translates into CAISDTGTGNQPQHF.

The chain links TRBV5-1 to TRBJ1-2; 8 bases are a match to TRBD1. The ends lost 8 bases at V and 4 bases at J; junction bases unmatched: 1. Germline V gene lookup returns CDR1 SGHRS and CDR2 YFSETQ. The CDR3 extends over 11 amino acids. The CDR3 loop reads CARGQAYGYTF. CDR3 nucleotides: TGCGCCAGGGGACAGGCCTATGGCTACACCTTC.

This clonotype was seen ten or more times. The CDR3 loop is CASKLLGAGDNSPLHF. CDR3 DNA: TGTGCCAGCAAACTTCTGGGAGCAGGGGATAATTCACCCCTCCACTTT. The J gene is TRBJ1-6, the V gene TRBV6-1, with a tentative D call TRBD1 (6 bases). Between the trimmed V and J ends, which lost 7 bases and 5 bases, there was a span of 18 bases. This CDR3 contains 16 residues. Germline V gene sequence: CDR1 MNHNS, CDR2 SASEGT.

This sequence joins TRBV10-3 and TRBJ1-2; no clear D gene. The V gene lost 2 bases and the J gene lost 7 bases, with 14 bases spanning the gap. Looked up from germline, CDR1 is ENHRY and CDR2 is SYGVKD. This CDR3 region has 14 residues. Here the CDR3 DNA reads TGTGCCATCAGTGAGATTACAGAATACCTTGGCTACACCTTC. Translated: CAISEITEYLGYTF.

There are a few counts of this clonotype. V is TRBV6-2 or TRBV6-3 and J is TRBJ1-1; D is possibly TRBD1 (6 bases). The germline gives CDR1 MNHEY, CDR2 SVGEGT. Trimming stripped 4 bases from V and 3 bases from J, with 18 bases between. This CDR3 contains 16 residues. The CDR3 nucleotides are TGTGCCAGCAGTTCTGGGGCCCAAAGGGGGGACACTGAAGCTTTCTTT. It specifies CASSSGAQRGDTEAFF.

The V gene is TRBV12-3 or TRBV12-4, the J gene TRBJ2-3; D unresolved. The germline V and J ends were trimmed by 8 bases and 2 bases, with 14 bases remaining between them. The CDR3 sequence is 14 residues long. CDR3 coding DNA: TGTGCCAGCGAGCTTTCGGGCGACACAGATACGCAGTATTTT. It encodes CASELSGDTDTQYF.

This clonotype was picked up a small number of times. The chain links TRBV4-1 to TRBJ1-5; 9 nucleotides align to TRBD1. This CDR3 has 15 residues. Trimming took 2 bases from V and 7 from J; bases not matched to a gene: 6. Per the germline V gene, CDR1 is MGHRA and CDR2 is YSYEKL. In DNA, the CDR3 is TGCGCCAGCAGCCAATGGACAGGGGATGGACAGCCCCAGCATTTT. Residues: CASSQWTGDGQPQHF.

As regards this clonotype: Being one base from a much bigger clone, this may be a read error. This chain links TRBV11-3 with TRBJ2-1; D remains unclear. V was shortened by 3 bases and J by 9 bases, with 15 bases between the two germline ends. This CDR3 is built from 14 residues. Germline values: CDR1 SGHNT, CDR2 YENEEA. The CDR3 is CASSFAPRAREQFF. As DNA, the CDR3 is TGTGCCAGCAGCTTCGCCCCGAGAGCACGTGAGCAGTTCTTC. Based on the CDR3 plus reference TRBV11-3 and TRBJ2-1, the full variable domain is EAGVVQSPRYKIIEKKQPVAFWCNPISGHNTLYWYLQNLGQGPELLIRYENEEAVDDSQLPKDRFSAERLKGVDSTLKIQPAELGDSAVYLCASSFAPRAREQFFGPGTRLTVL.

The table lists this clonotype with a few counts. The rearrangement joins TRBV20-1 to TRBJ2-6; maybe TRBD1 (5 bases). The CDR3 has 16 amino acids. The V gene's germline CDR1 is DFQATT and CDR2 SNEGSKA (reference sequence). Trimming pared 6 bases from V and 0 bases from J, leaving 15 bases between. The CDR3 DNA is TGCAGTGCCACCGCAGACAGACCCTCTGGGGCCAACGTCCTGACTTTC. Amino acid sequence: CSATADRPSGANVLTF.

This clonotype was counted at least ten times. The CDR3 DNA reads as TGCAGTGCTAGACCATCTAGCGGGGGAAGGTACAATGAGCAGTTCTTC. Its protein product is CSARPSSGGRYNEQFF. This sequence joins TRBV20-1 and TRBJ2-1; TRBD2 agrees at 10 bases. Germline V gene lookup returns CDR1 DFQATT and CDR2 SNEGSKA (reference sequence). The CDR3 extends over 16 amino acids. V gave up 2 bases and J gave up 4 bases; unmatched junction bases: 8.

This clonotype was seen a handful of times. V usage is TRBV28 and J usage is TRBJ2-1; possible D gene TRBD2, 6 bases. The CDR3 runs 11 residues. The V end lost 6 bases, the J end lost 10 bases, and 10 bases lay between the germline ends. The V gene's germline CDR1 is MDHEN and CDR2 SYDVKM. The CDR3 loop is CASSLAPEQFF. CDR3 coding DNA: TGTGCCAGCAGCCTAGCGCCGGAGCAGTTCTTC.

This clonotype was counted a few times. A read error may account for a junction end that differs from germline. The rearrangement uses TRBV7-7 and TRBJ2-1, with TRBD2 matching over 12 bases. The CDR3 has 16 amino acids. Germline values: CDR1 SSHAT, CDR2 FNYEAQ (reference sequence). CDR3 DNA sequence: TGTGCTAGCAGCTTAGCAGCTAGCGGGGGGGCGGATGAGCAGTTCTTC. It is translated as CASSLAASGGADEQFF.

This clonotype has just a few counts. J is TRBJ1-4 and V is TRBV6-1; no reliable D call. CDR3 length equals 17 residues. The germline V and J ends were trimmed by 6 bases and 7 bases, with 24 bases remaining between them. CDR1 and CDR2 from the germline V gene are MNHNS and SASEGT. The CDR3 protein is CASRETGGNPRGEKLFF. The CDR3 nucleotides read TGTGCCAGCAGAGAGACCGGAGGGAACCCTCGGGGTGAAAAACTGTTTTTT.

This clonotype was seen many times. The CDR3 spells CASGGDSTDTQYF. In nucleotides, the CDR3 is TGTGCTAGCGGGGGGGATAGCACAGATACGCAGTATTTT. The chain carries TRBV2 and TRBJ2-3, with 11 nucleotides matching TRBD2. Germline V lookup: CDR1 SNHLY, CDR2 FYNNEI. This CDR3 region has 13 residues.

This clonotype was detected ten times or more. The rearrangement uses TRBV7-3 and TRBJ1-1; 8 nucleotides match TRBD1. J lost 4 bases, V lost 2 bases, and 12 bases had no gene match. The V gene's germline CDR1 is SGHTA and CDR2 FQGTGA. The CDR3 runs to 17 residues. Written as DNA, the CDR3 is TGTGCCAGCAGCTTATTTGCGGACAGGGCTTGGGGCACTGAAGCTTTCTTT. Translating it yields CASSLFADRAWGTEAFF.

This clonotype was recorded at least ten times. The V call is TRBV3-1, the J call TRBJ1-1; 8 positions match TRBD1. V shed 4 bases and J 5 bases; nucleotides not matched to a gene: 6. This CDR3 spans 14 amino acids. The germline V gene has CDR1 LGHDT and CDR2 YNNKEL (reference sequence). The CDR3 region is CASSLGTGRTEAFF. The CDR3 bases are TGTGCCAGCAGCCTGGGGACAGGCCGAACTGAAGCTTTCTTT. Complete variable domain (other parts from reference TRBV3-1 and TRBJ1-1): DTAVSQTPKYLVTQMGNDKSIKCEQNLGHDTMYWYKQDSKKFLKIMFSYNNKELIINETVPNRFSPKSPDKAHLNLHINSLELGDSAVYFCASSLGTGRTEAFFGQGTRLTVV.

This chain joins TRBV6-9 and TRBJ1-1; 8 bases map to TRBD1. This CDR3 is built from 15 residues. Germline-derived CDR1 and CDR2 are MNHGY and SVAAGI. J was trimmed by 1 base and V by 0 bases; bases with no gene match: 1. The CDR3 sequence: CASSYSGQENTEAFF. CDR3 coding DNA: TGTGCCAGCAGTTATTCGGGACAGGAGAACACTGAAGCTTTCTTT.

This clonotype has just a few counts. The chain carries TRBV7-2 and TRBJ2-2; 13 nucleotides agree with TRBD2. This CDR3 comprises 17 residues. The trim removed 5 bases at V and 3 bases at J, leaving 6 bases unmatched. From germline, CDR1 is SGHTA and CDR2 FQGNSA. This CDR3 reads CASSQLAGGSYTGELFF. For the CDR3, the DNA is TGTGCCAGCAGCCAACTAGCGGGGGGGAGCTACACCGGGGAGCTGTTTTTT. The full variable domain, in which reference TRBV7-2 and TRBJ2-2 provide the parts outside the CDR3, is GAGVSQSPSNKVTEKGKDVELRCDPISGHTALYWYRQSLGQGLEFLIYFQGNSAPDKSGLPSDRFSAERTGGSVSTLTIQRTQQEDSAVYLCASSQLAGGSYTGELFFGEGSRLTVL.

This clonotype was seen repeatedly, ten times or more. The chain uses TRBV20-1 and TRBJ2-1; unclear D gene. Trimming removed 3 bases at V and 0 bases at J, with 12 bases between. The CDR3 has 15 residues. CDR1 DFQATT and CDR2 SNEGSKA come from the germline V gene (reference sequence). Here the CDR3 DNA reads TGCAGTGCTAGCATGTCACAAAGCTCCTACAATGAGCAGTTCTTC. It specifies CSASMSQSSYNEQFF.

This clonotype came up many times. This chain joins TRBV11-1 and TRBJ2-5, with TRBD1 matching over 11 bases. The CDR3 runs 17 residues. V lost 3 bases, J lost 5 bases, and 11 bases stayed unmatched. Germline assignment: CDR1 SGHAT and CDR2 FQDESV (reference sequence). The CDR3 coding sequence is TGTGCCAGCAGCTTGTTCGAGGACAGGGGGCTTTTTGAGACCCAGTACTTC. Translation: CASSLFEDRGLFETQYF.

This clonotype has more than one count but fewer than ten. V gene TRBV14 combines with J gene TRBJ2-7, with 14 bases lining up with TRBD2. With 4 bases clipped from V and 4 bases from J, the junction kept 3 bases outside the gene matches. This CDR3 region has 15 residues. Germline V CDR1 and CDR2: SGHDN, FVKESK. CDR3 nucleotides: TGTGCCAGCAGCCTCTGGACTAGCGGGGGGTACGAGCAGTACTTC. This gives the protein CASSLWTSGGYEQYF.

The V gene is TRBV6-9, the J gene TRBJ2-1; D is perhaps TRBD1 (5 bases). This CDR3 comprises 14 residues. CDR1 and CDR2 from the germline V gene are MNHGY and SVAAGI. V lost 3 bases, J lost 4 bases, and 10 bases lay in between. Here the CDR3 DNA reads TGTGCCAGCAGTTACTCCAACAGGTACAATGAGCAGTTCTTC. Protein sequence: CASSYSNRYNEQFF.

This clonotype was detected ten times or more. The V call is TRBV6-6, the J call TRBJ2-5, with D possibly being TRBD1 (6 bases). The CDR3 length is 15 residues. Trimming left V 0 bases short and J 4 bases short, with 12 bases between. The germline gives CDR1 MNHNY, CDR2 SVGAGI (reference sequence). The CDR3 bases are TGTGCCAGCAGTTACTCCCAGGGGTCTCCAGAGACCCAGTACTTC. This encodes CASSYSQGSPETQYF.

This clonotype was seen at least ten times. The chain recombines TRBV12-3 or TRBV12-4 with TRBJ1-5, with D perhaps TRBD1 (5 bases). V lost 5 bases and J lost 0, with 20 bases in between. This CDR3 is 18 amino acids long. The CDR3 DNA sequence: TGTGCCAGCAGTGATCGGAGCGGTGACAGATTTAGCAATCAGCCCCAGCATTTT. Translation: CASSDRSGDRFSNQPQHF.